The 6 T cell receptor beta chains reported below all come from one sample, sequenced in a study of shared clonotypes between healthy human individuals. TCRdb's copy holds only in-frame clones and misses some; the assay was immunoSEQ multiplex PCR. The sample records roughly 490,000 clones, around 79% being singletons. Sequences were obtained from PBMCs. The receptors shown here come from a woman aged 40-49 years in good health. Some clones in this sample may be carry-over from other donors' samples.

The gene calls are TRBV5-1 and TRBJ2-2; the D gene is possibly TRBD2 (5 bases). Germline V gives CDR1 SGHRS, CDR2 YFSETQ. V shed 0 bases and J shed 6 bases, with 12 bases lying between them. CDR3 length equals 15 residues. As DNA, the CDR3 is TGCGCCAGCAGCTTGGACGAGGGTGGTTCCGGGGAGCTGTTTTTT. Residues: CASSLDEGGSGELFF.

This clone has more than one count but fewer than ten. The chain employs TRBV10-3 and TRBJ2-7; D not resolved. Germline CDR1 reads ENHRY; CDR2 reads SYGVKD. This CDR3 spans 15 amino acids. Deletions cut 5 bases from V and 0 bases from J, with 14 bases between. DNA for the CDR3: TGTGCCATCAGTTTAGGACCGAGATACTCCTACGAGCAGTACTTC. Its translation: CAISLGPRYSYEQYF.

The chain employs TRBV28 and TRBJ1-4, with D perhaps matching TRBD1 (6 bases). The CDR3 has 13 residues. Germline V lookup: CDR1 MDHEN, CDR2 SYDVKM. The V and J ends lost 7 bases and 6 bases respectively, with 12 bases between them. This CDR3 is CASKGGGHEKLFF. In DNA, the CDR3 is TGTGCCAGCAAAGGGGGGGGACATGAAAAACTGTTTTTT.

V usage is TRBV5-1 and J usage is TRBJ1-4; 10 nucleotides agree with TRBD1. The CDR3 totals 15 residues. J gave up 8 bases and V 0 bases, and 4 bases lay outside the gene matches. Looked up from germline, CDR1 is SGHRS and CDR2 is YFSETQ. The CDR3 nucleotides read TGCGCCAGCAGCTTGGTTGGGACAGGGGACGAAAAACTGTTTTTT. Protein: CASSLVGTGDEKLFF.

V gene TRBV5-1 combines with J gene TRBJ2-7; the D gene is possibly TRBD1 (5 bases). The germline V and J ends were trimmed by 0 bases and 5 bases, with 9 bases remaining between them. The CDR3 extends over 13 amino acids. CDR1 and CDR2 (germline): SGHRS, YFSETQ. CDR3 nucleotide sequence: TGCGCCAGCAGCTTGGTGGACAATCACGAGCAGTACTTC. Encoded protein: CASSLVDNHEQYF.

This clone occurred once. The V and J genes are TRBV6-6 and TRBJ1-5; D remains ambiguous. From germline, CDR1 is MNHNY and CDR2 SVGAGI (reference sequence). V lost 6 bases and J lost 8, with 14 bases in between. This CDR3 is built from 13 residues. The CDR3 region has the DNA TGTGCCAGCAGCGACTCCTTGGTTGAGCCCCAGCATTTT. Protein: CASSDSLVEPQHF.